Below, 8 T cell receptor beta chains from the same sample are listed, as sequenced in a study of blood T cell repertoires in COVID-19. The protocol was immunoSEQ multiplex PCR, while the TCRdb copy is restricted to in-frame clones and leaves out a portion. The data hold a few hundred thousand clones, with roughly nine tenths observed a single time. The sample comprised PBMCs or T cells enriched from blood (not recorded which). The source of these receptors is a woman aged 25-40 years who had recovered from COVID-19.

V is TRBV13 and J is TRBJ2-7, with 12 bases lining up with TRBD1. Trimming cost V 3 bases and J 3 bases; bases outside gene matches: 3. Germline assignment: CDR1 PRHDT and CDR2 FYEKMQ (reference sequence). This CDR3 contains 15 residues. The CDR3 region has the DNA TGTGCCAGCAGCTTCGGGACAGGGGGCTTCTACGAGCAGTACTTC. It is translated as CASSFGTGGFYEQYF.

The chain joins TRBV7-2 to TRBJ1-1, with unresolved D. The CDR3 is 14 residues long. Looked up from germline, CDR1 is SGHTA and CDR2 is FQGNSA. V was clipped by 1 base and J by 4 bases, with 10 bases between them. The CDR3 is CASSLGEGITEAFF. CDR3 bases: TGTGCCAGCAGCTTAGGTGAGGGAATCACTGAAGCTTTCTTT.

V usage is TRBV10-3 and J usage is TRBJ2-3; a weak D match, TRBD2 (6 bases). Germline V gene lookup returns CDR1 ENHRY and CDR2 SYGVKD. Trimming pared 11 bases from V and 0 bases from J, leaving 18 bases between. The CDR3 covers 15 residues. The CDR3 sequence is CAADSTGTSTDTQYF. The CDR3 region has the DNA TGTGCCGCGGATTCAACGGGGACTAGCACAGATACGCAGTATTTT.

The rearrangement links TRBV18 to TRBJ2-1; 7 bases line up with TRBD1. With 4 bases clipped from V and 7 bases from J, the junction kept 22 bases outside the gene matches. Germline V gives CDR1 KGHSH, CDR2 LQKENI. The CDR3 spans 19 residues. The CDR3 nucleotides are TGTGCCAGCTCACTTCGCTCCGGGACAGTACCCCCCGGCGGGAATGAGCAGTTCTTC. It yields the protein CASSLRSGTVPPGGNEQFF.

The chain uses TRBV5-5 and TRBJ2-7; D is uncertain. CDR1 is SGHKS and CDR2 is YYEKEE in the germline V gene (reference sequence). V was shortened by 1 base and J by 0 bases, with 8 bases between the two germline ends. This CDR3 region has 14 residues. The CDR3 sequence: CASSLIPSSYEQYF. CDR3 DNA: TGTGCCAGCAGCTTGATCCCTAGCTCCTACGAGCAGTACTTC.

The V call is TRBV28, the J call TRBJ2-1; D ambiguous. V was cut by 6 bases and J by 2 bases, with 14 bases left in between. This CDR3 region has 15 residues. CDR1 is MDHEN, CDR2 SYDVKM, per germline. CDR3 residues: CASSFIQSPYNEQFF. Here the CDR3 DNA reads TGTGCCAGCAGCTTTATACAGAGCCCCTACAATGAGCAGTTCTTC. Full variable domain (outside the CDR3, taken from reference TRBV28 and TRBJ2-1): DVKVTQSSRYLVKRTGEKVFLECVQDMDHENMFWYRQDPGLGLRLIYFSYDVKMKEKGDIPEGYSVSREKKERFSLILESASTNQTSMYLCASSFIQSPYNEQFFGPGTRLTVL.

In DNA form, the CDR3 reads TGTGCCAGCAGTGAAGTGGCAGGGGGGAAGGGTGAGCAGTTCTTC. Its translation: CASSEVAGGKGEQFF. V and J are TRBV2 and TRBJ2-1; the D gene is possibly TRBD1 (7 bases). CDR1 SNHLY and CDR2 FYNNEI come from the germline V gene. V was trimmed by 1 base and J by 9 bases, leaving 16 bases between them. This CDR3 is built from 15 residues.

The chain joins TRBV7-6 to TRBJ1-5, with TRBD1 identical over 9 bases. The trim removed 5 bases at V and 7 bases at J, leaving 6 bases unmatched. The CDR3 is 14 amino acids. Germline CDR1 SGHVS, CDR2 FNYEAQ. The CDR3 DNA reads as TGTGCCAGCAGCCGGACAGGGGAAGGGCAGCCCCAGCATTTT. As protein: CASSRTGEGQPQHF.